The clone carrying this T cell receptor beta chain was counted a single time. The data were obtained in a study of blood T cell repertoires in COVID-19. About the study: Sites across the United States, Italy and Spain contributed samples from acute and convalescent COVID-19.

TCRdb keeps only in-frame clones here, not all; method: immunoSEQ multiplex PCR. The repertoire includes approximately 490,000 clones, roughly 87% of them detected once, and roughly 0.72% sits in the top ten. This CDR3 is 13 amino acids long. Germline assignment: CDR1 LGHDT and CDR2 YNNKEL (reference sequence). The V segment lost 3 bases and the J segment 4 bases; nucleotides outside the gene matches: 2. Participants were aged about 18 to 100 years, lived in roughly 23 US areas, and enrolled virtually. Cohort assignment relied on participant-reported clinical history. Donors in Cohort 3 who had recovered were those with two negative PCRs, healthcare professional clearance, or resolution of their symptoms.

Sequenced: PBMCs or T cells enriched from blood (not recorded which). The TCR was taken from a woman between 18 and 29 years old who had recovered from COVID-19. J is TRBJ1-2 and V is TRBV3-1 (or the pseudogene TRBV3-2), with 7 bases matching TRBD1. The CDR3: CASSHRTGYGYTF. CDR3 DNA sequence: TGTGCCAGCAGCCACCGGACAGGCTATGGCTACACCTTC.